This is a list of T cell receptor beta chains from one sample in a study of CD8+CD57+ T cells in acquired aplastic anemia. TCRdb redid the calling of the reads with MiXCR, one entry per CDR3 protein. Of approximately 190,000 distinct CDR3 sequences listed, 40% to 50% are singletons. Specimen: sorted CD4+, CD8+, or CD8+CD57+ T cells (not recorded which) from PBMCs. The receptors shown here come from a human donor with aplastic anemia. Each CDR3 is given with its conserved first and last residue. A D gene is named only where the DNA matches it firmly. Not every row has a clone size; where given, it reads once, few, many or a size class.

V: TRBV19
size: once
J: TRBJ1-3
D: NA
CDR3: CASSMNDKYSGNTIYF
DNA: TGTGCCAGTAGTATGAACGACAAATACTCCGGAAACACCATATATTTT

V: TRBV9
size: NA
J: TRBJ2-5
D: TRBD2
CDR3: CASSSPSRLAGATQETQYF
DNA: TGTGCCAGCAGCTCTCCCTCACGACTAGCGGGAGCAACCCAAGAGACCCAGTACTTC

V: TRBV15
size: NA
J: TRBJ2-7
D: NA
CDR3: CATSRTHNKYEQYF
DNA: TGTGCCACCAGCAGAACCCACAACAAATACGAGCAGTACTTC

V: TRBV20-1
size: NA
J: TRBJ1-2
D: NA
CDR3: CSARRGVSYGYTF
DNA: TGCAGTGCTAGGAGGGGGGTCAGCTATGGCTACACCTTC

V: TRBV19
size: few
J: TRBJ2-7
D: TRBD1
CDR3: CASSAQGAYEQYF
DNA: TGTGCCAGTAGTGCTCAGGGGGCCTACGAGCAGTACTTC

V: TRBV20-1
size: NA
J: TRBJ2-3
D: TRBD2
CDR3: CSAESSGAGDTQYF
DNA: TGCAGTGCAGAATCTAGCGGAGCGGGAGATACGCAGTATTTT

V: TRBV5-1
size: few
J: TRBJ1-2
D: NA
CDR3: CASSFRGF
DNA: TGCGCCAGCAGCTTCAGGGGCTTC

V: TRBV10-2
size: NA
J: TRBJ1-6
D: NA
CDR3: CASSGTYRESNSPLHF
DNA: TGCGCCAGCAGTGGGACCTACAGGGAATCCAATTCACCCCTCCACTTT

V: TRBV10-2
size: NA
J: TRBJ1-5
D: NA
CDR3: CASSESRGARGQPQHF
DNA: TGCGCCAGCAGTGAAAGTCGGGGGGCGCGTGGTCAGCCCCAGCATTTT

V: TRBV2
size: NA
J: TRBJ2-1
D: NA
CDR3: CASWELTEYNEQFF
DNA: TGTGCCAGCTGGGAACTGACGGAGTACAATGAGCAGTTCTTC

V: TRBV7-6
size: NA
J: TRBJ1-6
D: NA
CDR3: CASSPRTDLYNSPLHF
DNA: TGTGCCAGCAGCCCCAGGACAGACCTCTATAATTCACCCCTCCACTTT

V: TRBV15
size: few
J: TRBJ2-5
D: NA
CDR3: CATSRTTGETQYF
DNA: TGTGCCACCAGCAGAACTACGGGCGAGACCCAGTACTTC

V: TRBV11-2
size: NA
J: TRBJ2-5
D: NA
CDR3: CASSYGRDVETQYF
DNA: TGTGCCAGCAGCTATGGACGGGATGTGGAGACCCAGTACTTC

V: TRBV12-3/TRBV12-4
size: many
J: TRBJ2-1
D: NA
CDR3: CASRHRDWSGNEQFF
DNA: TGTGCCAGCAGACACCGGGACTGGAGCGGCAATGAGCAGTTCTTC

V: TRBV19
size: many
J: TRBJ1-3
D: NA
CDR3: CASSRPGNGNTIYF
DNA: TGTGCCAGTAGTAGGCCAGGGAACGGAAACACCATATATTTT

V: TRBV7-9
size: few
J: TRBJ2-7
D: TRBD1
CDR3: CASRSDDRGTYEQYF
DNA: TGTGCCAGCAGATCCGATGACAGGGGAACCTACGAGCAGTACTTC

V: TRBV30
size: few
J: TRBJ2-1
D: TRBD2
CDR3: CAWSITAGGPAEQFF
DNA: TGTGCCTGGAGTATTACGGCGGGAGGGCCAGCTGAGCAGTTCTTC

V: TRBV29-1
size: many
J: TRBJ2-7
D: NA
CDR3: CSAARTVFSSYEQYF
DNA: TGCAGCGCCGCTCGGACCGTCTTTAGCTCCTACGAGCAGTACTTC

V: TRBV2
size: few
J: TRBJ1-4
D: NA
CDR3: CASSEGAEKLFF
DNA: TGTGCCAGCAGTGAGGGGGCTGAAAAACTGTTTTTT

V: TRBV6-1
size: many
J: TRBJ2-7
D: NA
CDR3: CASRIGGPYEQYF
DNA: TGTGCCAGCCGGATCGGGGGCCCCTACGAGCAGTACTTC

V: TRBV6-5
size: many
J: TRBJ2-7
D: TRBD1
CDR3: CASSYSGTGNHEQYF
DNA: TGTGCCAGCAGTTACTCCGGGACAGGGAACCACGAGCAGTACTTC

V: TRBV2
size: few
J: TRBJ2-7
D: NA
CDR3: CASSIHDWFYEQYF
DNA: TGTGCCAGCAGCATTCACGATTGGTTCTACGAGCAGTACTTC

V: TRBV2
size: few
J: TRBJ2-5
D: NA
CDR3: CASSPAGGGQETQYF
DNA: TGTGCCAGCAGCCCCGCCGGAGGGGGTCAAGAGACCCAGTACTTC

V: TRBV6-1
size: NA
J: TRBJ1-4
D: NA
CDR3: CASGSTNEKLFF
DNA: TGTGCCAGCGGCTCAACTAATGAAAAACTGTTTTTT

V: TRBV12-3/TRBV12-4
size: NA
J: TRBJ2-3
D: TRBD1
CDR3: CASSKGTGRTQYF
DNA: TGTGCCAGCAGCAAAGGGACAGGACGAACGCAGTATTTT

V: TRBV4-1
size: many
J: TRBJ1-2
D: NA
CDR3: CASSQEAQGIGGYTF
DNA: TGCGCCAGCAGCCAAGAAGCGCAGGGGATAGGTGGCTACACCTTC

V: TRBV2
size: NA
J: TRBJ2-1
D: NA
CDR3: CASHVGGGPYNEQFF
DNA: TGTGCCAGCCACGTAGGAGGAGGGCCTTACAATGAGCAGTTCTTC

V: TRBV10-3
size: NA
J: TRBJ2-7
D: TRBD1
CDR3: CAISGGTGVVEQYF
DNA: TGTGCCATCAGTGGGGGGACAGGGGTGGTCGAGCAGTACTTC

V: TRBV7-8
size: once
J: TRBJ2-7
D: NA
CDR3: CASSFTGIYEQYF
DNA: TGTGCCAGCAGCTTCACAGGGATCTACGAGCAGTACTTC

V: TRBV11-2
size: many
J: TRBJ1-4
D: TRBD1
CDR3: CASSTGAGAQEKLFF
DNA: TGTGCCAGCAGCACAGGGGCGGGGGCGCAGGAAAAACTGTTTTTT